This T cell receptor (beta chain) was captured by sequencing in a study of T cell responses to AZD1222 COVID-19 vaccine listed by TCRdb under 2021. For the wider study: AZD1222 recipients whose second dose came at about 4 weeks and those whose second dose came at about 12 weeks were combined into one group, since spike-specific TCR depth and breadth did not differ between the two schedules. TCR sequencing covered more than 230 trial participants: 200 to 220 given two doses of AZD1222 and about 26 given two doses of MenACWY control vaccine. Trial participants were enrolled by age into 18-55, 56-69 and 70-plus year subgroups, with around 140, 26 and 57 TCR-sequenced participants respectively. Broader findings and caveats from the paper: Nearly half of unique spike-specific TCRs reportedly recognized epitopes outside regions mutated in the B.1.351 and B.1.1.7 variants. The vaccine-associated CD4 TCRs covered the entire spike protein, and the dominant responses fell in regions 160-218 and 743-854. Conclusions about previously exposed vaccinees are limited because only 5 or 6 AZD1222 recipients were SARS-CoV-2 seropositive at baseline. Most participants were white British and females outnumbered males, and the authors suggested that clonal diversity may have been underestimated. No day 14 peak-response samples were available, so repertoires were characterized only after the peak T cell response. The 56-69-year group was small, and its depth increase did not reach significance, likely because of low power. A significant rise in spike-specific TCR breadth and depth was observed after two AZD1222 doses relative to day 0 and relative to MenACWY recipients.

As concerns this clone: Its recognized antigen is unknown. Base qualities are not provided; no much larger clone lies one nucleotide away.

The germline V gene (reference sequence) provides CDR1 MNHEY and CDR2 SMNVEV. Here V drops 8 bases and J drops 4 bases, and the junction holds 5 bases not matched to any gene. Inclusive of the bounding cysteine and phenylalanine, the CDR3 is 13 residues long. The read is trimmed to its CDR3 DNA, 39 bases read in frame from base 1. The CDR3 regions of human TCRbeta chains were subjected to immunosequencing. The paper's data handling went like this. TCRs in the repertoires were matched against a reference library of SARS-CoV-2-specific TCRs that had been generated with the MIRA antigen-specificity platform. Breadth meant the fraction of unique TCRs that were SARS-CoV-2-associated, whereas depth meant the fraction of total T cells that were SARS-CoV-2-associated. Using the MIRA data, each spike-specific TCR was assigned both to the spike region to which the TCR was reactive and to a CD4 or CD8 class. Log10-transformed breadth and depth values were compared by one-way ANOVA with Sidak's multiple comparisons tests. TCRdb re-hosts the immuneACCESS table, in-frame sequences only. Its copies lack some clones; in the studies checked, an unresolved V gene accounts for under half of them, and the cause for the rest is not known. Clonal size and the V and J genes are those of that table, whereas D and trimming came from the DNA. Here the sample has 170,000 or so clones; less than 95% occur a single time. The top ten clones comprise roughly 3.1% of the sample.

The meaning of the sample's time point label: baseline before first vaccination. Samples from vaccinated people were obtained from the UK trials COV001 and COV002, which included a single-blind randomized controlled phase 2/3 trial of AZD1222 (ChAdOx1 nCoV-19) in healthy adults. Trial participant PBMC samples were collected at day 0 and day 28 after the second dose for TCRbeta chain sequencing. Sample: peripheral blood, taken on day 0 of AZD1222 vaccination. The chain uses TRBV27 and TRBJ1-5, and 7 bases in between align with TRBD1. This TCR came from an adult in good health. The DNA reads TGTGCCAGCCAGGGACAGTCTAATCAGCCCCAGCATTTT. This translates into CASQGQSNQPQHF.